The rows below give T cell receptor beta chains drawn from one sample of a study of T cell responses to AZD1222 COVID-19 vaccine. Produced via immunoSEQ multiplex PCR; TCRdb's table is partial and in-frame only. The repertoire consists of 75,000 to 100,000 clones, with around nine tenths occurring once and the leading ten covering 9.5% to 15%. The sample was peripheral blood, taken on day 0 of AZD1222 vaccination. Every receptor here comes from an adult in good health. Both conserved end residues are part of each CDR3. Fields, in order: D gene, J gene, clone size, V gene, CDR3 DNA, CDR3 protein. The D gene is left open where the match is weak. The listing skips clone size in some rows; elsewhere it reads once, few, many or a size class.

D: NA
J: TRBJ2-3
size: NA
V: TRBV28
DNA: TGTGCCAGCAGTTTAGGTAGGCCGCCAGATACGCAGTATTTT
CDR3: CASSLGRPPDTQYF

D: TRBD1
J: TRBJ2-3
size: once
V: TRBV5-1
DNA: TGCGCCAGCAGCACCGGGACAGACACAGATACGCAGTATTTT
CDR3: CASSTGTDTDTQYF

D: TRBD2
J: TRBJ2-3
size: NA
V: TRBV27
DNA: TGTGCCAGCAGGCCGGGACTAGCGGGGGGGGTCACAGATACGCAGTATTTT
CDR3: CASRPGLAGGVTDTQYF

D: TRBD1
J: TRBJ1-5
size: NA
V: TRBV6-4
DNA: TGTGCCAGCCCGGACAGGGTATGTGAGACAAGACCCCAGCATTTT
CDR3: CASPDRVCETRPQHF

D: NA
J: TRBJ1-2
size: few
V: TRBV19
DNA: TGTGCCAGTAGTATAGATGACCGAACCGGAAACTATGGCTACACCTTC
CDR3: CASSIDDRTGNYGYTF

D: TRBD1
J: TRBJ1-3
size: NA
V: TRBV7-2
DNA: TGTGCCAGCAGCCGGGCGGGGACAGGCCCGGGAAACACCATATATTTT
CDR3: CASSRAGTGPGNTIYF

D: NA
J: TRBJ1-2
size: NA
V: TRBV30
DNA: TGTGCCTGGAGTGTAGGCTATGGCTACACCTTC
CDR3: CAWSVGYGYTF

D: NA
J: TRBJ1-4
size: NA
V: TRBV19
DNA: TGTGCCAGTTCGCGAGGGGCTCGGGGGACTAATGAAAAACTGTTTTTT
CDR3: CASSRGARGTNEKLFF

D: TRBD2
J: TRBJ2-2
size: NA
V: TRBV2
DNA: TGTGCCAGCAAGACTAGCGGGGGAAGCACCGGGGAGCTGTTTTTT
CDR3: CASKTSGGSTGELFF

D: NA
J: TRBJ1-1
size: NA
V: TRBV28
DNA: TGTGCCAGCAGGATCTATCGGGGGAACACTGAAGCTTTCTTT
CDR3: CASRIYRGNTEAFF

D: TRBD1
J: TRBJ2-2
size: NA
V: TRBV28
DNA: TGTGCCAGCAGCTCGACAGGGCGTGAAACCGGGGAGCTGTTTTTT
CDR3: CASSSTGRETGELFF

D: TRBD2
J: TRBJ2-1
size: once
V: TRBV7-9
DNA: TGTGCCAGCAGCTTATTAGCGGGGGTCCTCAATGAGCAGTTCTTC
CDR3: CASSLLAGVLNEQFF

D: NA
J: TRBJ1-5
size: NA
V: TRBV7-9
DNA: TGTGCCAGCAGCCCGGTAGGGTCGGGCAATCAGCCCCAGCATTTT
CDR3: CASSPVGSGNQPQHF

D: NA
J: TRBJ2-3
size: NA
V: TRBV7-9
DNA: TGTGCCAGCAGCCTCCGGTTAGATACGCAGTATTTT
CDR3: CASSLRLDTQYF

D: NA
J: TRBJ1-5
size: NA
V: TRBV7-2
DNA: TGTGCCAGCAGCTTAGAAGAAGGGTTTAGCAATCAGCCCCAGCATTTT
CDR3: CASSLEEGFSNQPQHF

D: NA
J: TRBJ1-1
size: NA
V: TRBV19
DNA: TGTGCCAGCTGGACAGCTGAGGGCACTGAAGCTTTCTTT
CDR3: CASWTAEGTEAFF

D: TRBD1
J: TRBJ2-7
size: NA
V: TRBV4-1
DNA: TGCGCGAGCGGACAGGGGCCGACCTACGAGCAGTACTTC
CDR3: CASGQGPTYEQYF

D: NA
J: TRBJ2-1
size: NA
V: TRBV18
DNA: TGTGCCAGCTCACCTCAACTCCGGAATGAGCAGTTCTTC
CDR3: CASSPQLRNEQFF

D: NA
J: TRBJ2-6
size: NA
V: TRBV5-4
DNA: TGTGCCAGCAGCCCATTTAACCGAGCTACTGGGGCCAACGTCCTGACTTTC
CDR3: CASSPFNRATGANVLTF

D: TRBD2
J: TRBJ2-4
size: NA
V: TRBV15
DNA: TGTGCCACCAGCAGAGATACTCTAGCGGGAGCCCTAGCCAAAAACATTCAGTACTTC
CDR3: CATSRDTLAGALAKNIQYF

D: NA
J: TRBJ1-3
size: NA
V: TRBV12-3/TRBV12-4
DNA: TGTGCCAGCAGTCTAAGACAGGGAAACACCATATATTTT
CDR3: CASSLRQGNTIYF

D: NA
J: TRBJ2-1
size: NA
V: TRBV6-1
DNA: TGTGCCAGCAGTGAAAGGATGGGGTACAATGAGCAGTTCTTC
CDR3: CASSERMGYNEQFF

D: NA
J: TRBJ2-3
size: NA
V: TRBV9
DNA: TGTGCCAGCAGCGTAGTTGACGGGGTTGGCACAGATACGCAGTATTTT
CDR3: CASSVVDGVGTDTQYF

D: NA
J: TRBJ1-5
size: once
V: TRBV28
DNA: TGTGCCAGCAGTTTAGATCTGGGGGGGGTAGTTCAGCCCCAGCATTTT
CDR3: CASSLDLGGVVQPQHF

D: TRBD1
J: TRBJ1-2
size: NA
V: TRBV9
DNA: TGTGCCAGCAGCTCAATACAGGGGGCGCAAGGCTACACCTTC
CDR3: CASSSIQGAQGYTF

D: NA
J: TRBJ2-2
size: NA
V: TRBV2
DNA: TGTGCCAGCACTGTGACCATCTCAAGCGGGGAGCTGTTTTTT
CDR3: CASTVTISSGELFF

D: NA
J: TRBJ1-2
size: NA
V: TRBV3-1/TRBV3-2
DNA: TGTGCCAGCAGCCAAGGTAGGGGGATCGGTGGCTACACCTTC
CDR3: CASSQGRGIGGYTF

D: NA
J: TRBJ2-2
size: NA
V: TRBV28
DNA: TGTGCCAGCAGTTTGTCGGTAGGGGAGCTGTTTTTT
CDR3: CASSLSVGELFF

D: TRBD2
J: TRBJ2-3
size: NA
V: TRBV7-7
DNA: TGTGCTAGCAGCTTAGGAGCGGGGGGGAGCACAGATACGCAGTATTTT
CDR3: CASSLGAGGSTDTQYF

D: TRBD1
J: TRBJ1-5
size: once
V: TRBV14
DNA: TGTGCCAGCAGCCAACCTGTGTGGGGACAGCCTGAATCCCAGCATTTT
CDR3: CASSQPVWGQPESQHF

D: NA
J: TRBJ1-1
size: NA
V: TRBV24-1
DNA: TGTGCCACCAGTGATCTTAATGAAGCTTTCTTT
CDR3: CATSDLNEAFF

D: NA
J: TRBJ1-5
size: NA
V: TRBV19
DNA: TGTGGCGCAGGGACCAATCAGCCCCAGCATTTT
CDR3: CGAGTNQPQHF

D: TRBD2
J: TRBJ2-5
size: NA
V: TRBV12-3/TRBV12-4
DNA: TGTGCCAGCAGTTCCAGCGGGGGAGGGACCCAGTACTTC
CDR3: CASSSSGGGTQYF

D: NA
J: TRBJ1-1
size: NA
V: TRBV19
DNA: TGTGCCTCCAGACAGGTGGGCGGTAAGGGCACTGAAGCTTTCTTT
CDR3: CASRQVGGKGTEAFF

D: NA
J: TRBJ2-6
size: NA
V: TRBV5-4
DNA: TGTGCCAGCAGCTTGGGTGGAGTCTCTGGGGCCAACGTCCTGACTTTC
CDR3: CASSLGGVSGANVLTF

D: NA
J: TRBJ2-3
size: NA
V: TRBV5-4
DNA: TGTGCCAGCAGCTTAGCGGCTAGCACAGATACGCAGTATTTT
CDR3: CASSLAASTDTQYF

D: TRBD1
J: TRBJ1-5
size: NA
V: TRBV19
DNA: TGTGCCAGTACCCCGGACAGGGTCAATCAGCCCCAGCATTTT
CDR3: CASTPDRVNQPQHF

D: NA
J: TRBJ1-6
size: NA
V: TRBV9
DNA: TGTGCCAGCAGCGTAGGGGGACCTAGGTCACCCCTCCACTTT
CDR3: CASSVGGPRSPLHF

D: TRBD1
J: TRBJ1-2
size: NA
V: TRBV6-5
DNA: TGTGCCAGCAGAACAGGGGGCCGCCATGGCTACACCTTC
CDR3: CASRTGGRHGYTF

D: NA
J: TRBJ2-7
size: NA
V: TRBV4-2
DNA: TGTGCCAGCAGCGCCAGCTCCTACGAGCAGTACTTC
CDR3: CASSASSYEQYF

D: TRBD1
J: TRBJ1-2
size: NA
V: TRBV27
DNA: TGTGCCAGCACCTCCTCGGGGGACAGGGCATTCTATGGCTACACCTTC
CDR3: CASTSSGDRAFYGYTF

D: TRBD1
J: TRBJ1-2
size: NA
V: TRBV7-3
DNA: TGTGCCAGCAGCCCGGGATCGGGACAGGCAAACTATGGCTACACCTTC
CDR3: CASSPGSGQANYGYTF

D: TRBD1
J: TRBJ1-2
size: once
V: TRBV5-5
DNA: TGTGCCAGCAGGACAGGGGGGGTCTATGGCTACACCTTC
CDR3: CASRTGGVYGYTF

D: TRBD1
J: TRBJ1-5
size: NA
V: TRBV2
DNA: TGTGCCAGCAGTTGGTCCGGGACAGGGGGCTGGGGCAATCAGCCCCAGCATTTT
CDR3: CASSWSGTGGWGNQPQHF

D: TRBD1
J: TRBJ2-5
size: NA
V: TRBV24-1
DNA: TGTGCCACCAGTGACCTGGGACAGCCCCAAGAGACCCAGTACTTC
CDR3: CATSDLGQPQETQYF

D: NA
J: TRBJ2-2
size: NA
V: TRBV2
DNA: TGTGCCAGCAGTGGGGACACGCCGAACACCGGGGAGCTGTTTTTT
CDR3: CASSGDTPNTGELFF

D: NA
J: TRBJ1-6
size: NA
V: TRBV7-9
DNA: TGTGCCAGCAGCTTAGTGGGTTCACCCCTCCACTTT
CDR3: CASSLVGSPLHF

D: NA
J: TRBJ2-1
size: NA
V: TRBV6-6
DNA: TGTGCCAGCAGTCTGCGGACGTCGACAGGAGAGCTCTACAATGAGCAGTTCTTC
CDR3: CASSLRTSTGELYNEQFF

D: NA
J: TRBJ1-2
size: NA
V: TRBV13
DNA: TGTGCCAGCAGCTCGGTCCGGGGTTATGGCTACACCTTC
CDR3: CASSSVRGYGYTF

D: NA
J: TRBJ2-3
size: NA
V: TRBV2
DNA: TGTGCCAGCAGTGGACAAAAGGGAGATACGCAGTATTTT
CDR3: CASSGQKGDTQYF

D: NA
J: TRBJ1-1
size: NA
V: TRBV5-1
DNA: TGCGCCAGCAGCTTGGCGGGGGGGATCACTGAAGCTTTCTTT
CDR3: CASSLAGGITEAFF

D: NA
J: TRBJ1-1
size: NA
V: TRBV3-1/TRBV3-2
DNA: TGTGCCAGCAGCCAGTGGGGGAGTAATTATGGCACTCCGGGGGAGGCTTTCTTT
CDR3: CASSQWGSNYGTPGEAFF

D: NA
J: TRBJ2-1
size: NA
V: TRBV27
DNA: TGTGCCAGCAGTTTCCGGGGGCTGAATGAGCAGTTCTTC
CDR3: CASSFRGLNEQFF